These T cell receptor beta chains were read from a single sample in a study of blood T cells in healthy people across ages. TCRdb re-called the 5' RACE reads with MiXCR, one entry per CDR3 protein. The sample holds approximately 800,000 distinct CDR3 sequences, 36% seen once. Sequencing was performed on blood. All receptors derive from a young man in good health. Both conserved end residues are part of each CDR3. Each record gives: J gene, clone size, D gene, V gene, CDR3 protein, CDR3 DNA. The D gene is left open where the match is weak. Rows may omit the clone size; those that give it use once, few, many or a size class.

TRBJ2-7	-	-	TRBV30	CAWRTLRTSVYEQYF	TGTGCCTGGAGGACACTGCGGACATCCGTCTACGAGCAGTACTTC
TRBJ1-2	once	-	TRBV15	CATSRDSNYGYTF	TGTGCCACCAGCAGAGATTCTAACTATGGCTACACCTTC
TRBJ1-1	many	TRBD1	TRBV7-9	CASSMGQATEAFF	TGTGCCAGCAGCATGGGACAGGCCACTGAAGCTTTCTTT
TRBJ2-5	-	-	TRBV9	CASSAVDGAAQYF	TGTGCCAGCAGCGCCGTAGATGGGGCGGCCCAGTACTTC
TRBJ1-2	few	-	TRBV7-2	CASSLGVQTTYGYTF	TGTGCCAGCAGCTTAGGCGTCCAGACGACCTATGGCTACACCTTC
TRBJ2-3	many	-	TRBV24-1	CATSAVRGARTDTQYF	TGTGCCACCAGTGCCGTCCGGGGGGCGAGGACAGATACGCAGTATTTT
TRBJ1-2	many	-	TRBV9	CASSDHRNYGYTF	TGTGCCAGCAGCGACCACAGGAACTATGGCTACACCTTC
TRBJ1-2	-	-	TRBV5-1	CASSPGLRAGYTF	TGCGCCAGCAGCCCAGGCCTCAGGGCTGGCTACACCTTC
TRBJ2-7	-	TRBD1	TRBV27	CAGSPKGTGITYEQYF	TGTGCCGGCAGTCCCAAGGGGACAGGAATTACCTACGAGCAGTACTTC
TRBJ1-5	few	-	TRBV4-2	CASSQERYSSNQPQHF	TGTGCCAGCAGCCAAGAGAGGTACAGTAGCAATCAGCCCCAGCATTTT
TRBJ1-1	-	-	TRBV25-1	CASSAQFEAFF	TGTGCCAGCAGTGCCCAATTTGAAGCTTTCTTT
TRBJ2-3	many	TRBD2	TRBV9	CASSSGAYTDTQYF	TGTGCCAGCAGCAGCGGGGCCTACACAGATACGCAGTATTTT
TRBJ1-2	-	-	TRBV4-2	CASSQTVKSDGYTF	TGTGCCAGCAGCCAAACGGTAAAGAGTGATGGCTACACCTTC
TRBJ1-2	few	-	TRBV29-1	CSVDWAGYGLDGYTF	TGCAGCGTTGATTGGGCAGGGTATGGGTTGGATGGCTACACCTTC
TRBJ2-7	few	-	TRBV6-5	CASSYGQGLSYEQYF	TGTGCCAGCAGTTACGGGCAGGGACTCTCCTACGAGCAGTACTTC
TRBJ2-7	-	TRBD1	TRBV7-9	CASSSKPGQGFSYEQYF	TGTGCCAGCAGCTCTAAACCGGGACAGGGATTTTCCTACGAGCAGTACTTC
TRBJ1-2	-	-	TRBV4-1	CASSSPGGGYGYTF	TGCGCCAGCAGCTCCCCGGGAGGGGGCTATGGCTACACCTTC
TRBJ1-5	few	-	TRBV3-1	CASSPGRGMYQPQHF	TGTGCCAGCAGCCCAGGAAGGGGGATGTATCAGCCCCAGCATTTT
TRBJ2-1	-	-	TRBV5-6	CASSWDLAGEKDEQFF	TGTGCCAGCAGCTGGGATTTGGCAGGGGAAAAGGACGAGCAGTTCTTC
TRBJ2-7	many	-	TRBV20-1	CSVTGPGVDYEQYF	TGCAGTGTTACCGGACCAGGAGTAGATTACGAGCAGTACTTC
TRBJ2-4	-	-	TRBV4-2	CASSQGQGAGIQYF	TGTGCCAGCAGCCAAGGACAGGGAGCGGGCATTCAGTACTTC
TRBJ2-3	few	-	TRBV18	CASSSTRGDTQYF	TGTGCCAGCTCATCTACTCGAGGAGATACGCAGTATTTT
TRBJ1-5	once	-	TRBV7-2	CASSLTGTHQPQHF	TGTGCCAGCAGCTTAACAGGGACGCATCAGCCCCAGCATTTT
TRBJ1-2	-	-	TRBV20-1	CSARSAGVLYGYTF	TGCAGTGCCCGTTCTGCGGGTGTCCTCTATGGCTACACCTTC
TRBJ2-2	-	-	TRBV20-1	CSAPDGIRNTGELFF	TGCAGTGCTCCAGACGGGATTAGGAACACCGGGGAGCTGTTTTTT
TRBJ1-5	few	TRBD1	TRBV6-5	CASSYWTGEDQPQHF	TGTGCCAGCAGTTACTGGACAGGGGAAGATCAGCCCCAGCATTTT
TRBJ1-1	many	-	TRBV7-2	CASSLEGVDTEAFF	TGTGCCAGCAGCTTAGAAGGAGTGGACACTGAAGCTTTCTTT
TRBJ2-7	-	-	TRBV7-9	CASSLVAGDTYEQYF	TGTGCCAGCAGCTTAGTTGCGGGGGACACCTACGAGCAGTACTTC
TRBJ2-3	-	TRBD2	TRBV19	CATTSSGGWDTQYF	TGTGCCACCACATCTAGCGGGGGTTGGGATACGCAGTATTTT
TRBJ1-1	-	-	TRBV25-1	CASSDINEAFF	TGTGCCAGCAGTGACATAAACGAAGCTTTCTTT
TRBJ2-7	few	-	TRBV4-3	CASSQRVSYEQYF	TGCGCCAGCAGCCAGAGGGTTTCCTACGAGCAGTACTTC
TRBJ1-1	few	-	TRBV12-3/TRBV12-4	CASNVRGLNTEAFF	TGTGCCAGCAATGTGAGAGGGTTGAACACTGAAGCTTTCTTT
TRBJ2-5	-	-	TRBV4-1	CASSHRTEQETQYF	TGCGCCAGCAGCCACCGGACGGAACAAGAGACCCAGTACTTC
TRBJ1-5	-	-	TRBV20-1	CSAQRGDNQPQHF	TGCAGTGCGCAACGGGGAGATAATCAGCCCCAGCATTTT
TRBJ2-1	-	-	TRBV2	CASITASYEQFF	TGTGCCAGCATCACCGCTTCCTACGAGCAGTTCTTC
TRBJ2-4	many	-	TRBV29-1	CSVEGVSGTLAKNIQYF	TGCAGCGTTGAAGGTGTCTCGGGAACTTTAGCCAAAAACATTCAGTACTTC
TRBJ2-1	-	-	TRBV4-2	CASSQVGGRREQFF	TGTGCCAGCAGCCAAGTAGGGGGTCGAAGGGAGCAGTTCTTC
TRBJ1-2	many	-	TRBV29-1	CSGKQGSGYTF	TGCAGCGGGAAGCAGGGTAGCGGCTACACCTTC
TRBJ1-2	many	-	TRBV12-3/TRBV12-4	CASSLVQPGGYTF	TGTGCCAGCAGTTTAGTACAACCGGGTGGCTACACCTTC
TRBJ2-7	many	-	TRBV12-3/TRBV12-4	CASSFEVYEQYF	TGTGCCAGCAGTTTCGAGGTCTACGAGCAGTACTTC
TRBJ2-7	-	-	TRBV29-1	CSVESGGDYEQYF	TGCAGCGTTGAATCAGGGGGGGACTACGAGCAGTACTTC
TRBJ2-6	many	-	TRBV29-1	CSVWGSGANVLTF	TGCAGCGTGTGGGGGTCTGGGGCCAACGTCCTGACTTTC
TRBJ2-5	many	-	TRBV5-5	CASSGDAVQETQYF	TGTGCCAGCAGCGGGGACGCGGTACAAGAGACCCAGTACTTC
TRBJ2-7	-	-	TRBV7-6	CASSRTYKARYEQYF	TGTGCCAGCAGCCGCACCTACAAGGCGCGCTACGAGCAGTACTTC
TRBJ1-3	few	-	TRBV12-3/TRBV12-4	CASSPQGSGNTIYF	TGTGCCAGCAGTCCACAGGGTTCTGGAAACACCATATATTTT